The 4 T cell receptor beta chains given below trace back to one sample, sequenced in a study of OX40 agonist ivuxolimab in advanced cancers. Clones were sequenced by immunoSEQ multiplex PCR, and TCRdb holds only the in-frame ones, with some missing. The table shows about 91,000 clones, with 65% to 90% occurring only once. Sequenced here: CD4+ or CD8+ T cells sorted from blood, sampled in a trial of the OX40 agonist ivuxolimab. All receptors come from an adult with an advanced solid tumor such as melanoma, head and neck, liver or kidney cancer.

CDR3 protein: CASIGTSGRSTDTQYF. The CDR3 DNA reads as TGTGCCAGCATCGGGACTAGCGGGAGAAGCACAGATACGCAGTATTTT. The chain recombines TRBV2 with TRBJ2-3, with TRBD2 matching over 14 bases. The CDR3 contains 16 residues. V dropped 7 bases and J dropped 0; count of bases not matched to a gene: 3. From germline, CDR1 is SNHLY and CDR2 FYNNEI.

This chain joins TRBV29-1 and TRBJ2-7, with D unresolved. Trimming took 4 bases from V and 1 from J, leaving 8 bases between them. The germline V gene encodes CDR1 SQVTM and CDR2 ANQGSEA. The CDR3 has 12 amino acids. In DNA form, the CDR3 reads TGCAGCGTTGCTAACCCTTCCTACGAGCAGTACTTC. It yields the protein CSVANPSYEQYF.

The chain combines TRBV5-1 with TRBJ2-7; maybe TRBD2 (5 bases). Germline CDR1 SGHRS, CDR2 YFSETQ. V dropped 4 bases and J dropped 1 base, with 9 bases sitting between them. This CDR3 has 13 residues. The CDR3 DNA sequence: TGCGCCAGCAGCATTACTAGTTCCTACGAGCAGTACTTC. Translation: CASSITSSYEQYF.

The chain couples TRBV18 to TRBJ2-3, with 12 bases that match TRBD2. The CDR3 sequence is 17 residues long. With V trimmed by 3 bases and J by 6 bases, 10 bases remained unmatched. CDR1 is KGHSH, CDR2 LQKENI, per germline. The CDR3 loop reads CASSPNGLAGSSDTQYF. The CDR3 bases are TGTGCCAGCTCACCGAACGGACTAGCGGGAAGTTCGGATACGCAGTATTTT.